This T cell receptor (beta chain) was recovered during a study of blood T cell repertoires in COVID-19. Whole-study context: In each case, the material was cDNA or gDNA derived from T cells, B-cell-depleted T cells, or PBMCs.

Authors' analysis steps: Quantification of nucleated cells was approximated via reference gene primer amplification. The repertoire was sequenced with immunoSEQ multiplex PCR; TCRdb's copy has only in-frame clones and lacks some. V and J calls and clone size are copied from that table; D and trimming were computed from the DNA. This sample has about 370,000 clones, with 75% to 90% found just once. Germline assignment: CDR1 LNHDA and CDR2 SQIVND (reference sequence). The CDR3 has 15 amino acids. V shed 4 bases, J shed 6 bases, and the junction held 7 bases outside the gene matches. The age range of participants was 18 to 89 years, with residence in 20 to 25 US areas. Which cohort a participant joined came from the clinical history participants gave.

The rearrangement joins TRBV19 to TRBJ1-2; TRBD1 aligns across 11 bases. This TCR came from a young man who had recovered from COVID-19. Sequencing input: PBMCs or T cells enriched from blood (not recorded which). For the CDR3, the DNA is TGTGCCAGTAGTACGACCGGGACAGGGGGTGATGGCTACACCTTC. It codes for CASSTTGTGGDGYTF.